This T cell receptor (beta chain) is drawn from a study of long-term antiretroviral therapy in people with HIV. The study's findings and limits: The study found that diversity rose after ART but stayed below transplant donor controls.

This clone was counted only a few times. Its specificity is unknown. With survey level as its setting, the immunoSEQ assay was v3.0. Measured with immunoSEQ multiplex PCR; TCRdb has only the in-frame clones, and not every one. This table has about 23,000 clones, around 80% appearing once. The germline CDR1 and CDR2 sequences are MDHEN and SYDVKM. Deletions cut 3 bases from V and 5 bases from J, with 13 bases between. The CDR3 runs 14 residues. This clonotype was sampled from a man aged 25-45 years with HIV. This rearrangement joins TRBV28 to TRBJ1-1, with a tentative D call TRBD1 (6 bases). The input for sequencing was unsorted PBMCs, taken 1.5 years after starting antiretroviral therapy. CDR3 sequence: CASSFWQGLTEAFF. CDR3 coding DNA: TGTGCCAGCAGTTTCTGGCAGGGGCTTACTGAAGCTTTCTTT. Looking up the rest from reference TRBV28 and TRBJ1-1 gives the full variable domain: DVKVTQSSRYLVKRTGEKVFLECVQDMDHENMFWYRQDPGLGLRLIYFSYDVKMKEKGDIPEGYSVSREKKERFSLILESASTNQTSMYLCASSFWQGLTEAFFGQGTRLTVV.